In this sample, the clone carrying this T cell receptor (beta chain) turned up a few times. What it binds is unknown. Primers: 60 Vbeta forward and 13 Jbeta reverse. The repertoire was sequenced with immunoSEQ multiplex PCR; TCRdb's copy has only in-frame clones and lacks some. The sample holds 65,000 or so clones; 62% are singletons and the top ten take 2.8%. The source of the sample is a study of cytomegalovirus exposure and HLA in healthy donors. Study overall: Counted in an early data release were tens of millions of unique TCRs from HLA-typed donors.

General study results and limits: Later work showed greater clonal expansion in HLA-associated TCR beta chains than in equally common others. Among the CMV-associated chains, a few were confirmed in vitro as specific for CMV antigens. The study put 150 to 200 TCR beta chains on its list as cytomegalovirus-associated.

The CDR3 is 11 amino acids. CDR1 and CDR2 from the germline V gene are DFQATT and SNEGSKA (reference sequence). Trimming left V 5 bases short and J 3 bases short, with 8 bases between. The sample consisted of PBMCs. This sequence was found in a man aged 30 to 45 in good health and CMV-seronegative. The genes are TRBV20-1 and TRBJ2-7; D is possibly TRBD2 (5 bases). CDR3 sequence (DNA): TGCAGTGCTGACCGGGACTACGAGCAGTACTTC. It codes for CSADRDYEQYF.